These T cell receptor beta chains were read from a single sample in a study of blood T cell repertoires in COVID-19. Only in-frame clones appear in the TCRdb table, and some are missing; sequencing was by immunoSEQ multiplex PCR. The table lists roughly 70,000 clones, around 75% of them singletons. The material sequenced was peripheral blood. All receptors come from a man aged 65 to 79 with acute or convalescent COVID-19. The CDR3 runs from the conserved cysteine through the conserved F or W. Fields, in order: J gene, D gene, V gene, clone size, CDR3 DNA, CDR3 protein. A D gene is named only where the DNA matches it firmly. The size field is filled for only some rows; it gives once, few, many or a size class.

TRBJ2-5,TRBD1,TRBV19,-,TGTGCCAGTAGTGCCACCTCGGACAGGGGGCAGGAGACCCAGTACTTC,CASSATSDRGQETQYF
TRBJ2-5,-,TRBV7-9,-,TGTGCCAGCAGCGTAGGGGCAGGTCAAGAGACCCAGTACTTC,CASSVGAGQETQYF
TRBJ2-1,TRBD2,TRBV7-2,-,TGTGCCAGCAGCTTTTGGACTAGCGGGAGCCCCGGAGGGGAGCAGTTCTTC,CASSFWTSGSPGGEQFF
TRBJ1-2,TRBD1,TRBV18,few,TGTGCCAGCTCCGACAGGGAAAGCTACACCTTC,CASSDRESYTF
TRBJ1-5,-,TRBV5-6,-,TGTGCCAGCAGCTTGGGGCGGTTCAATCAGCCCCAGCATTTT,CASSLGRFNQPQHF
TRBJ1-2,-,TRBV11-2,-,TGTGCCAGCAGCTTACCCAGGCCTGGAGGCTACACCTTC,CASSLPRPGGYTF
TRBJ1-4,-,TRBV6-6,-,TGTGCCGCGGGGGGAGTCGGGAAACTGTTTTTT,CAAGGVGKLFF
TRBJ2-2,-,TRBV5-8,-,TGTGCCAGCAGCTTCGGCGGGGAGCTGTTTTTT,CASSFGGELFF
TRBJ2-1,TRBD2,TRBV19,-,TGTGCCAGTAGTACAAGCCCCGTAGCGGGAGGGCAGTTCTTC,CASSTSPVAGGQFF
TRBJ1-1,-,TRBV5-1,few,TGCGCCAGCAGCTTGCTCTCCAGGGCGATGAACACTGAAGCTTTCTTT,CASSLLSRAMNTEAFF
TRBJ1-1,TRBD1,TRBV19,few,TGTGCCAGTAGTCCCGGGACAGGGGCTTTCTTT,CASSPGTGAFF
TRBJ2-7,-,TRBV24-1,-,TGTGCCACCAGTGACGGCGGCAGGGGTTACGAGCAGTACTTC,CATSDGGRGYEQYF
TRBJ1-2,TRBD1,TRBV28,-,TGTGCCAGCAGCCCCCTCGGGACAGGATTTTCCCCTCCCAACTATGGCTACACCTTC,CASSPLGTGFSPPNYGYTF
TRBJ1-1,TRBD1,TRBV7-9,-,TGTGCCAGCAGCTTCAGCGGCAGGGGGATTACTGAAGCTTTCTTT,CASSFSGRGITEAFF
TRBJ1-6,-,TRBV20-1,-,TGCAGTGCTAGAGACGATTCACCCCTCCACTTT,CSARDDSPLHF
TRBJ2-7,-,TRBV2,-,TGTGCCAGCAGTGTAGACATCCGAGGGGAGCAGTACTTC,CASSVDIRGEQYF
TRBJ1-2,TRBD1,TRBV10-1,once,TGCGCCAGCAGTGAGTCCGGGACAGCCTATGGCTACACCTTC,CASSESGTAYGYTF
TRBJ2-4,-,TRBV3-1/TRBV3-2,few,TGTGCCAGCAGCCAAGATGAGAGTCCCCTAGCCAAAAACATTCAGTACTTC,CASSQDESPLAKNIQYF
TRBJ2-7,TRBD2,TRBV6-5,-,TGTGCCAGCAGGGGACTAGCGGGTGTCGAGCAGTACTTC,CASRGLAGVEQYF
TRBJ2-1,-,TRBV19,-,TGTGCCAGTAGTATAAGACAGAGCTCCTACAATGAGCAGTTCTTC,CASSIRQSSYNEQFF
TRBJ2-5,-,TRBV27,-,TGTGCCAGCAGTTTATCGCGGCAAGGAGAGACCCAGTACTTC,CASSLSRQGETQYF
TRBJ1-4,-,TRBV28,once,TGTGCCAGCAGTTTACCTTACCGAGGTGAAAAACTGTTTTTT,CASSLPYRGEKLFF
TRBJ1-2,-,TRBV13,-,TGTGCCAGCAGCGTTGGACAGAGCTATGGCTACACCTTC,CASSVGQSYGYTF
TRBJ1-1,TRBD1,TRBV4-3,-,TGCGCCAGCAGTAGGGGGCTAAACACTGAAGCTTTCTTT,CASSRGLNTEAFF
TRBJ1-2,TRBD1,TRBV28,-,TGTGCCACGACACAGGGGTCGGACTATGGCTACACCTTC,CATTQGSDYGYTF
TRBJ2-3,TRBD1,TRBV24-1,-,TGTGCCACCAGTGATCTACAGGGGGCGGACGCCTCTAGCACAGATACGCAGTATTTT,CATSDLQGADASSTDTQYF
TRBJ2-7,TRBD2,TRBV19,many,TGTGCCAGTAGTATCCTTCCTTCCGGGACTAGCATGACCGAGCAGTACTTC,CASSILPSGTSMTEQYF
TRBJ2-1,-,TRBV11-2,-,TGTGCCAGCAGCTTAGAGCGGCAGGGCAGGTACAATGAGCAGTTCTTC,CASSLERQGRYNEQFF
TRBJ2-7,-,TRBV4-1,-,TGCGCCAGCAGCCAAGATCTCCCACTATTTAACGAGCAGTACTTC,CASSQDLPLFNEQYF
TRBJ2-1,-,TRBV2,-,TGTGCCAGCAAGACAGATTACAATGAGCAGTTCTTC,CASKTDYNEQFF
TRBJ1-1,TRBD1,TRBV25-1,few,TGTGCCAGCAGTGCCCTGGCAGGGGGCACTGAAGCTTTCTTT,CASSALAGGTEAFF
TRBJ2-5,TRBD1,TRBV19,-,TGTGCCAGTAGAAATTTGGCAGGGGGCGGTGAGACCCAGTACTTC,CASRNLAGGGETQYF
TRBJ2-1,TRBD2,TRBV9,-,TGTGCCAGCAGCGTAGGCGGGGCTAGCGGGAGCAATGAGCAGTTCTTC,CASSVGGASGSNEQFF
TRBJ2-3,TRBD2,TRBV27,few,TGTGCCAGCAGCCCGCTAGCGGGAGGGCCTCGGGATACGCAGTATTTT,CASSPLAGGPRDTQYF
TRBJ2-1,TRBD2,TRBV7-9,-,TGTGCCAGCAGCTCCGTGGATAGCGGGAGGTCCTACAATGAGCAGTTCTTC,CASSSVDSGRSYNEQFF
TRBJ2-5,TRBD2,TRBV18,few,TGTGCCAGCTCACCACGCGGGGGAGAGACCCAGTACTTC,CASSPRGGETQYF
TRBJ2-1,TRBD2,TRBV28,once,TGTGCCTCAAAACACGGCGGGAGAAGGTACGTAGAGCAGTTCTTC,CASKHGGRRYVEQFF
TRBJ2-7,-,TRBV13,-,TGTGCCAGCAGCGACTCGTTGAGTTTTACGGCCTACGAGCAGTACTTC,CASSDSLSFTAYEQYF
TRBJ1-2,TRBD1,TRBV4-1,-,TGCGCCAGCAGCCAGACCAGGACAGGCCATAACTATGGCTACACCTTC,CASSQTRTGHNYGYTF
TRBJ1-4,TRBD1,TRBV6-5,-,TGTGCCCGTCCGGGACAGGGGGGCGAAAAACTGCTTTTT,CARPGQGGEKLLF
TRBJ1-5,-,TRBV2,-,TGTGCCAGCACCCAGGGTGAACAGCCCCAGCATTTT,CASTQGEQPQHF
TRBJ1-5,-,TRBV9,-,TGTGCCAGCAGCGTAGGGGGCAGCAGCAATCAGCCCCAGCATTTT,CASSVGGSSNQPQHF
TRBJ2-7,TRBD1,TRBV4-2,-,TGTGCCAGCAGCTCCACCGCGGGGACAGGGCCCTCCGAGCAGTACTTC,CASSSTAGTGPSEQYF
TRBJ1-1,-,TRBV19,few,TGTGCCAGTCGAGGGCCCCTTGACACTGAAGCTTTCTTT,CASRGPLDTEAFF
TRBJ2-5,TRBD1,TRBV24-1,few,TGTGCCACCAGTGAATATGGGACAGGGGTTGAGACCCAGTACTTC,CATSEYGTGVETQYF
TRBJ1-2,-,TRBV7-6,-,TGTGCCAGCAGCCCGGCGGCCGATGGCTACACCTTC,CASSPAADGYTF
TRBJ2-3,TRBD1,TRBV6-5,-,TGTGCCAGCTACGAAGGGGGACAGGGCACAGATACGCAGTATTTT,CASYEGGQGTDTQYF
TRBJ1-5,-,TRBV18,-,TGTGCCAGCTCACCAGATTACGCGGGGGGGGGTCAGCCCCAGCATTTT,CASSPDYAGGGQPQHF
TRBJ1-1,TRBD1,TRBV11-2,few,TGTGCCAGCAGCTGGGGACAGGGGGCCACTGAAGCTTTCTTT,CASSWGQGATEAFF
TRBJ2-7,TRBD1,TRBV28,few,TGTGCCAGCAGTTTTATGACAGGGCCCCACGAGCAGTACTTC,CASSFMTGPHEQYF
TRBJ2-1,-,TRBV29-1,many,TGCAGCGGTGCCCCTCCGGGATTCTACAATGAGCAGTTCTTC,CSGAPPGFYNEQFF